Listed here are 31 T cell receptor beta chains from one sample, sequenced in a study of T cells in Graves' hyperthyroidism and ophthalmopathy. Amplified TCR beta CDR3 regions derived from RNA transcripts. Primed by the HTBI set, a first-round RT-PCR was run on the TCR CDR3. One entry per CDR3 protein, called by TCRdb with MiXCR from the multiplex PCR reads. Of roughly 580,000 distinct CDR3 sequences listed, 11% to 15% were seen once; the top ten hold roughly 5.7%. Sequencing input: blood. The source is a woman aged 25 to 39 with Graves' hyperthyroidism that later progressed to Graves' ophthalmopathy.

This clonotype was counted many times. This chain uses TRBV9 with TRBJ2-7, with D perhaps TRBD1 (5 bases). The CDR3 has 14 residues. Looked up from germline, CDR1 is SGDLS and CDR2 is YYNGEE. Trimming took off 0 bases at V and 11 bases at J, with 18 bases between the two ends. The CDR3: CASSVDWGPKEKYF. In DNA form, the CDR3 reads TGTGCCAGCAGCGTAGACTGGGGCCCCAAAGAGAAGTACTTC.

J is TRBJ2-1 and V is TRBV29-1; D tentatively reads TRBD1 or TRBD2 (5 bases each). Germline V CDR1 and CDR2: SQVTM, ANQGSEA. The CDR3 has 15 amino acids. Trimming left V 0 bases short and J 5 bases short, with 14 bases between. CDR3 bases: TGCAGCGTTGAAGATCTCAGAGGGGCGAACAATGAGCAGTTCTTC. Translated, it gives CSVEDLRGANNEQFF.

Comment on this clonotype: The junction and the germline gene differ at one end; a read error may be behind it. The chain links TRBV20-1 to TRBJ2-1; 13 bases map to TRBD2. The CDR3 covers 15 residues. Germline loops: CDR1 DFQATT, CDR2 SNEGSKA (reference sequence). The CDR3 nucleotides are TGCAGTTCTAGACTAGCGGGAGGCCTCTACAATGAGCAGTTCTTC. This codes for CSSRLAGGLYNEQFF.

The CDR3 sequence is CASSSTDQPQHF. The DNA of the CDR3 is TGTGCCAGCAGCTCTACGGACCAGCCCCAGCATTTT. The genes are TRBV6-2 or TRBV6-3 and TRBJ1-5; D not resolved. The V gene's germline CDR1 is MNHEY and CDR2 SVGEGT. The CDR3 runs 12 residues. V lost 6 bases to trimming and J lost 7 bases, with 10 bases between them.

This clonotype was observed many times. The V gene is TRBV3-1, the J gene TRBJ1-5; D is undetermined. CDR1 and CDR2 (germline): LGHDT, YNNKEL (reference sequence). V gave up 4 bases and J gave up 3 bases, with 7 bases separating them. The CDR3 runs 13 residues. CDR3 sequence: CASSRADNQPQHF. CDR3 bases: TGTGCCAGCAGCCGCGCGGACAATCAGCCCCAGCATTTT.

This clonotype was observed at least ten times. This sequence joins TRBV12-3 or TRBV12-4 and TRBJ2-1; 8 nucleotides align to TRBD2. This CDR3 contains 13 residues. With V trimmed by 3 bases and J by 7 bases, 2 bases remained unmatched. CDR3 amino acids: CASSFTSGNEQFF. The CDR3 DNA sequence: TGTGCCAGCAGTTTTACTAGCGGAAATGAGCAGTTCTTC.

This clonotype was found a few times. The V call is TRBV6-1, the J call TRBJ1-6, with D possibly being TRBD1 (5 bases). The length of the CDR3 is 14 residues. Germline loops: CDR1 MNHNS, CDR2 SASEGT. V was clipped by 5 bases and J by 6 bases, with 11 bases between them. Here the CDR3 DNA reads TGTGCCAGCAGTACCCGGACATCTAATTCACCCCTCCACTTT. This codes for CASSTRTSNSPLHF.

The chain combines TRBV25-1 with TRBJ2-5; a possible D gene is TRBD2 (5 bases). V was trimmed by 2 bases and J by 0 bases, leaving 7 bases between them. The CDR3 sequence is 14 residues long. Germline-derived CDR1 and CDR2 are MGHDK and SYGVNS. CDR3 in DNA: TGTGCCAGCAGTGAAGGAGGACACCAAGAGACCCAGTACTTC. It is translated as CASSEGGHQETQYF.

Many counts were recorded for this clonotype. V usage is TRBV9 and J usage is TRBJ2-4, with no clear D. This CDR3 region has 13 residues. The V gene lost 3 bases and the J gene lost 0 bases, with 4 bases spanning the gap. Germline V gene data show CDR1 as SGDLS and CDR2 as YYNGEE. The CDR3 nucleotides read TGTGCCAGCAGCGGGGCAGCCAAAAACATTCAGTACTTC. It encodes CASSGAAKNIQYF.

This clonotype was observed many times. The V call is TRBV11-2, the J call TRBJ1-1; D is unclear. The germline V gene encodes CDR1 SGHAT and CDR2 FQNNGV. Trimming stripped 4 bases from V and 8 bases from J, with 11 bases between. The length of the CDR3 is 12 residues. The CDR3 here is CASSSIELEAFF. The CDR3 DNA reads as TGTGCCAGCAGCTCCATTGAGTTAGAAGCTTTCTTT.

This clonotype was counted at least ten times. This chain uses TRBV3-1 with TRBJ2-7; 9 bases align to TRBD1. Germline CDR1 LGHDT, CDR2 YNNKEL (reference sequence). The junction had 8 bases not matched to a gene; V was cut back by 3 bases and J by 5 bases. The CDR3 consists of 15 residues. The CDR3 spells CASSHPGTGRHEQYF. The CDR3 coding sequence is TGTGCCAGCAGCCACCCCGGGACAGGGAGGCACGAGCAGTACTTC.

The chain uses TRBV20-1 and TRBJ2-3, with TRBD1 matching over 10 bases. The trim removed 0 bases at V and 4 bases at J, leaving 1 base unmatched. This CDR3 comprises 14 residues. Germline V gene lookup returns CDR1 DFQATT and CDR2 SNEGSKA (reference sequence). The CDR3 coding sequence is TGCAGTGCTAGAGAGGGGACAGGGGCAGATACGCAGTATTTT. Its translation is CSAREGTGADTQYF.

This clonotype was recorded at least ten times. The chain joins TRBV12-3 or TRBV12-4 to TRBJ1-1; perhaps TRBD1 as D (5 bases). This CDR3 comprises 15 residues. V lost 1 base, J lost 4 bases, and 13 bases lay in between. The CDR3 loop reads CASSLGRQGGTEAFF. For the CDR3, the DNA is TGTGCCAGCAGTTTAGGAAGGCAGGGAGGCACTGAAGCTTTCTTT.

This clonotype appeared many times. The chain joins TRBV5-1 to TRBJ2-7, with 7 positions matching TRBD2. The length of the CDR3 is 16 residues. Trimming removed 0 bases from V and 3 bases from J; junction bases left unmatched: 9. Per the germline V gene, CDR1 is SGHRS and CDR2 is YFSETQ. CDR3 bases: TGCGCCAGCAGCTTGGTTGGACGGGCTAGCGGCTACGAGCAGTACTTC. Its protein is CASSLVGRASGYEQYF.

There are many counts of this clonotype. The chain links TRBV24-1 to TRBJ1-2; D uncertain. This CDR3 is built from 13 residues. V was trimmed by 1 base and J by 6 bases, leaving 8 bases between them. Germline CDR1 is KGHDR and CDR2 is SFDVKD. In nucleotides, the CDR3 is TGTGCCACCAGTGATTTCAGAGTCGATGGCTACACCTTC. Amino acid sequence: CATSDFRVDGYTF.

There are many counts of this clonotype. The chain is built from TRBV4-1 and TRBJ2-5; 9 nucleotides line up with TRBD1. In germline, CDR1 is MGHRA, CDR2 YSYEKL. V gave up 4 bases and J gave up 5 bases; unmatched junction bases: 14. The CDR3 totals 17 residues. The CDR3 sequence: CASSPPDSTGGVETQYF. As DNA, the CDR3 is TGCGCCAGCAGCCCCCCAGACTCAACAGGGGGCGTGGAGACCCAGTACTTC.

This clonotype has at least ten counts. The chain employs TRBV27 and TRBJ1-5; unclear D gene. Trimming removed 7 bases at V and 0 bases at J, with 10 bases between. CDR3 length: 14 amino acids. Germline CDR1 and CDR2: MNHEY and SMNVEV (reference sequence). CDR3 region: CASIGRNSNQPQHF. The CDR3, as DNA: TGTGCCAGCATCGGCAGGAATAGCAATCAGCCCCAGCATTTT.

This clonotype was seen a handful of times. CDR3 amino acids: CAWGTSGDADTQYF. Here the CDR3 DNA reads TGTGCCTGGGGTACTAGCGGGGATGCGGATACGCAGTATTTT. The chain couples TRBV30 to TRBJ2-3; 10 bases are shared with TRBD2. Germline lookup yields CDR1 GTSNPN and CDR2 SVGIG (reference sequence). Trimming at V came to 5 bases and at J to 6 bases, leaving 8 bases not matched to a gene. The length of the CDR3 is 14 residues.

In this sample, this clonotype turned up many times. The rearrangement links TRBV3-1 to TRBJ2-5, with 10 bases lining up with TRBD1. V was pared by 7 bases and J by 4 bases, with 12 bases of the junction left unmatched. The CDR3 runs 16 residues. From germline, CDR1 is LGHDT and CDR2 YNNKEL (reference sequence). The CDR3 DNA follows: TGTGCCAGCACCCCCAGGGGGGACAGGGGAGGAGAGACCCAGTACTTC. Translating gives CASTPRGDRGGETQYF.

This clonotype was detected many times. The chain is built from TRBV7-2 and TRBJ1-2; possibly TRBD1 for D (5 bases). The CDR3 is 15 amino acids. Germline V gene sequence: CDR1 SGHTA, CDR2 FQGNSA. V gave up 2 bases and J gave up 6 bases, with 16 bases separating them. CDR3 residues: CASSLRGGADDGYTF. The CDR3, as DNA: TGTGCCAGCAGCTTAAGAGGCGGGGCGGATGATGGCTACACCTTC. Variable domain in full (rest from reference TRBV7-2 and TRBJ1-2): GAGVSQSPSNKVTEKGKDVELRCDPISGHTALYWYRQSLGQGLEFLIYFQGNSAPDKSGLPSDRFSAERTGGSVSTLTIQRTQQEDSAVYLCASSLRGGADDGYTFGSGTRLTVV.

This chain links TRBV19 with TRBJ1-5; unclear D gene. The CDR3 runs to 14 residues. Germline-derived CDR1 and CDR2 are LNHDA and SQIVND (reference sequence). Trimming removed 3 bases at V and 9 bases at J, with 15 bases between. CDR3 residues: CASSIFEPSSPQHF. The CDR3 nucleotides are TGTGCCAGTAGTATTTTCGAGCCCTCATCGCCCCAGCATTTT.

This clonotype was counted many times. The chain links TRBV9 to TRBJ1-5; no firm D call. The CDR3 consists of 15 residues. CDR1 SGDLS and CDR2 YYNGEE come from the germline V gene. V lost 0 bases and J 4 bases, leaving 11 bases between the germline ends. CDR3 sequence: CASSVEGRQNQPQHF. In nucleotides, the CDR3 is TGTGCCAGCAGCGTAGAGGGTCGGCAAAATCAGCCCCAGCATTTT.

Only a few counts were recorded for this clonotype. The J gene is TRBJ2-3, the V gene TRBV2; the match to TRBD1 covers 7 bases. The CDR3 totals 12 residues. Looked up from germline, CDR1 is SNHLY and CDR2 is FYNNEI. V shed 7 bases and J 5 bases; nucleotides not matched to a gene: 3. CDR3 sequence: CASTYRGDTQYF. The CDR3 region has the DNA TGTGCCAGCACCTACAGGGGAGATACGCAGTATTTT.

Comments on this clonotype: Being one base from a much bigger clone, this may be a read error. As the CDR3 is not closed by the conserved phenylalanine or tryptophan, this likely results from a read error. This chain joins TRBV5-1 and TRBJ2-1; D remains ambiguous. The germline V and J ends were trimmed by 0 bases and 4 bases, with 8 bases remaining between them. Germline CDR1 reads SGHRS; CDR2 reads YFSETQ. The CDR3 covers 14 residues. The CDR3 loop reads CASSLVDGYNEQFL. The CDR3 DNA follows: TGCGCCAGCAGCTTGGTGGACGGATACAATGAGCAGTTCCTC.

At least ten counts were recorded for this clonotype. The genes are TRBV6-1 and TRBJ2-1; 7 bases agree with TRBD2. The trim removed 9 bases at V and 5 bases at J, leaving 13 bases unmatched. Per the germline V gene, CDR1 is MNHNS and CDR2 is SASEGT. The CDR3 sequence is 15 residues long. The CDR3 reads CASRVVGGPDNEQFF. The CDR3 DNA follows: TGTGCCAGTCGAGTCGTGGGAGGGCCTGACAATGAGCAGTTCTTC.

This clonotype was seen many times. The genes are TRBV7-2 and TRBJ1-2, with D maybe TRBD1 (5 bases). This CDR3 has 16 residues. Trimming took 1 base from V and 0 from J, leaving 12 bases between them. Per germline, CDR1 SGHTA and CDR2 FQGNSA. The CDR3 region has the DNA TGTGCCAGCAGCTTAGAGGGGACTCATGCTAACTATGGCTACACCTTC. Translating it yields CASSLEGTHANYGYTF.

V is TRBV7-9 and J is TRBJ1-1; D is perhaps TRBD1 (5 bases). Germline values: CDR1 SEHNR, CDR2 FQNEAQ (reference sequence). This CDR3 has 15 amino acids. The V gene lost 2 bases and the J gene lost 0 bases, with 10 bases spanning the gap. DNA for the CDR3: TGTGCCAGCAGCTTACCCGGGGCAATGAACACTGAAGCTTTCTTT. It yields the protein CASSLPGAMNTEAFF.

Notes on this clonotype: A much larger clone is a single base away; this may be a read error. V and J are TRBV7-9 and TRBJ1-2; 7 positions agree with TRBD1. Germline values: CDR1 SEHNR, CDR2 FQNEAQ (reference sequence). V gave up 6 bases and J gave up 4 bases; unmatched junction bases: 17. The CDR3 extends over 17 amino acids. The CDR3 DNA is TGTGCCAGCAGAGACGGGACCGAGACAGGGACCTCCTATGGCTACACCTTC. The encoded protein is CASRDGTETGTSYGYTF.

On this clonotype itself: A much larger clone is a single base away; this may be a read error. The chain is built from TRBV11-3 and TRBJ2-7; 14 bases agree with TRBD2. The CDR3 runs to 16 residues. V trimming: 1 base; J trimming: 3 bases; junction bases outside the gene matches: 2. The germline V gene has CDR1 SGHNT and CDR2 YENEEA. The CDR3 region has the DNA TGTGCCAGCAGCTTAGGTGGGACTAGCGGGAGCTACGAGCAGTACTTC. It translates to CASSLGGTSGSYEQYF.

With regard to this clonotype: A much more abundant neighbour one base away suggests this may be a read error. The chain is built from TRBV7-2 and TRBJ2-1, with TRBD1 as a possible D gene (6 bases). V lost 5 bases to trimming and J lost 9 bases, with 14 bases between them. CDR1 is SGHTA, CDR2 FQGNSA, per germline. The CDR3 sequence is 13 residues long. CDR3 nucleotide sequence: TGTGCCAGCAGCGTCTGGGGGCAGAGTGAGCAGTTCTTC. It translates to CASSVWGQSEQFF.

This clonotype was counted ten times or more. The V call is TRBV12-3 or TRBV12-4, the J call TRBJ2-1; D unclear. The length of the CDR3 is 13 residues. Trimming took 1 base from V and 3 from J, leaving 4 bases between them. The CDR3 loop reads CASSLGVYNEQFF. CDR3 bases: TGTGCCAGCAGTTTAGGGGTCTACAATGAGCAGTTCTTC.